This is a list of T cell receptor beta chains from one sample in a study of cytomegalovirus exposure and HLA in healthy donors. The method was immunoSEQ multiplex PCR; TCRdb's version includes in-frame clones alone and lacks a portion of them. This table has 90,000 to 120,000 clones, 74% appearing once. Sequenced sample: PBMCs. All receptors come from a man aged 50 or older in good health and CMV-seropositive. The CDR3 runs from the conserved cysteine through the conserved F or W. The D gene is left open where the match is weak. Clone size is shown for a subset of rows, as once, few, many or a class of expanded clone.

TRBV16	.	TRBJ1-2	.	CASSQSKFRGSGYTF	TGTGCCAGCAGCCAATCAAAATTTAGGGGGTCCGGCTACACCTTC
TRBV11-2	.	TRBJ2-2	.	CASSLIGGSAGELFF	TGTGCCAGCAGCTTAATCGGGGGTAGTGCCGGGGAGCTGTTTTTT
TRBV2	.	TRBJ2-1	TRBD1	CATSGGTGGNEQFF	TGTGCCACCTCCGGAGGGACAGGGGGCAATGAGCAGTTCTTC
TRBV20-1	.	TRBJ1-2	.	CSAASGVITF	TGCAGTGCGGCTTCCGGGGTTATCACCTTC
TRBV2	few	TRBJ1-2	.	CASSAVGGGYTF	TGTGCCAGCAGCGCTGTCGGGGGGGGCTACACCTTC
TRBV19	once	TRBJ1-2	.	CASSIGPGAMDGYTF	TGTGCCAGTAGTATAGGTCCTGGGGCCATGGATGGCTACACCTTC
TRBV5-1	once	TRBJ2-5	TRBD2	CASSEGLAIPETQYF	TGCGCCAGCAGCGAAGGACTAGCAATACCGGAGACCCAGTACTTC
TRBV18	few	TRBJ1-4	TRBD1	CASSPRTGNEKLFF	TGTGCCAGCTCACCACGGACAGGGAATGAAAAACTGTTTTTT
TRBV9	once	TRBJ2-5	TRBD2	CASSVGASGGPAETQYF	TGTGCCAGCAGCGTAGGGGCTAGCGGGGGCCCGGCAGAGACCCAGTACTTC
TRBV19	.	TRBJ1-1	.	CASSIDARYAEAFF	TGTGCCAGTAGTATAGATGCGAGGTACGCTGAAGCTTTCTTT
TRBV18	.	TRBJ2-2	TRBD2	CASSPQMTPTSGSGTGELFF	TGTGCCAGCTCACCCCAAATGACGCCGACTAGCGGGAGCGGCACCGGGGAGCTGTTTTTT
TRBV28	.	TRBJ1-5	.	CASSLLGSRGSNQPQHF	TGTGCCAGCAGTTTATTAGGGTCACGAGGGAGCAATCAGCCCCAGCATTTT
TRBV7-9	.	TRBJ1-4	.	CASSPGQTATNEKLFF	TGTGCCAGCAGCCCCGGACAGACGGCAACTAATGAAAAACTGTTTTTT
TRBV5-4	.	TRBJ2-5	.	CASSTGVGGETQYF	TGTGCCAGCAGCACCGGGGTCGGGGGAGAGACCCAGTACTTC
TRBV11-2	once	TRBJ1-2	TRBD1	CASSSQGVEGSGYTF	TGTGCCAGCAGCTCCCAGGGGGTGGAGGGTAGCGGCTACACCTTC
TRBV15	.	TRBJ2-1	TRBD2	CATSIRLAWGGDEQFF	TGTGCCACCAGCATACGACTAGCGTGGGGGGGCGATGAGCAGTTCTTC
TRBV7-3	.	TRBJ2-7	.	CASSVRGGDEQYF	TGTGCCAGCAGCGTAAGGGGCGGGGACGAGCAGTACTTC
TRBV5-5	.	TRBJ2-1	.	CASSLGASSYNEQFF	TGTGCCAGCAGCTTGGGTGCGAGCTCCTACAATGAGCAGTTCTTC
TRBV5-1	.	TRBJ2-7	.	CASSLEVGWAYEQYF	TGCGCCAGCAGCTTGGAGGTCGGGTGGGCCTACGAGCAGTACTTC
TRBV30	.	TRBJ2-7	.	CAWSAGTRYEQYF	TGTGCCTGGAGCGCCGGGACTCGTTACGAGCAGTACTTC
TRBV11-2	.	TRBJ2-6	TRBD1	CASSLGTGGVAGANVLTF	TGTGCCAGCAGCTTAGGAACAGGGGGTGTTGCTGGGGCCAACGTCCTGACTTTC
TRBV20-1	.	TRBJ1-2	.	CSAFSEGGYTF	TGCAGTGCTTTCTCGGAGGGTGGCTACACCTTC
TRBV19	.	TRBJ2-3	.	CASSSPGDTQYF	TGTGCCAGTAGTTCCCCCGGGGATACGCAGTATTTT
TRBV10-1	.	TRBJ1-3	TRBD1	CATSVLDRGTGNTIYF	TGCGCCACCTCGGTATTAGACAGGGGGACTGGAAACACCATATATTTT
TRBV7-2	once	TRBJ2-5	TRBD2	CASSLGLAGVETQYF	TGTGCCAGCAGCTTAGGACTAGCGGGAGTAGAGACCCAGTACTTC
TRBV7-9	.	TRBJ2-3	.	CASSFPSTDTQYF	TGTGCCAGCAGTTTTCCTAGCACAGATACGCAGTATTTT
TRBV29-1	.	TRBJ1-2	.	CSVESQAYGYTF	TGCAGCGTCGAGTCCCAGGCTTATGGCTACACCTTC
TRBV5-1	once	TRBJ2-3	.	CASSPSLTGDTQYF	TGCGCCAGCAGCCCCTCACTGACCGGGGATACGCAGTATTTT
TRBV5-1	.	TRBJ2-1	.	CASSLGRGGNNEQFF	TGCGCCAGCAGCTTGGGCAGGGGCGGAAACAATGAGCAGTTCTTC
TRBV2	.	TRBJ2-1	TRBD2	CASSKRGDEQFF	TGTGCCAGCAGCAAACGGGGGGATGAGCAGTTCTTC
TRBV10-3	.	TRBJ2-2	.	CAISESGGLTSGELFF	TGTGCCATCAGTGAGTCGGGTGGACTGACTTCGGGGGAGCTGTTTTTT
TRBV2	.	TRBJ2-7	TRBD1	CASGPGQGSYEQYF	TGTGCCAGCGGACCCGGACAGGGATCCTACGAGCAGTACTTC
TRBV4-1	few	TRBJ2-7	TRBD1	CASSLGPGQRDYEQYF	TGCGCCAGCAGCCTGGGGCCGGGACAGCGAGATTACGAGCAGTACTTC
TRBV10-3	.	TRBJ1-2	.	CAISEGRDLHGYTF	TGTGCCATCAGTGAGGGGCGGGATCTTCATGGCTACACCTTC
TRBV6-5	.	TRBJ1-2	.	CASSYWLGADGYTF	TGTGCCAGCAGTTATTGGCTGGGTGCGGATGGCTACACCTTC
TRBV19	.	TRBJ2-1	TRBD2	CASRTSGRWNEQFF	TGTGCCAGTAGGACTAGCGGGAGATGGAATGAGCAGTTCTTC
TRBV10-3	.	TRBJ2-3	.	CAIRGYGGPTDTQYF	TGTGCCATCAGAGGATACGGGGGGCCAACAGATACGCAGTATTTT
TRBV7-2	.	TRBJ2-3	TRBD2	CASRTGTSGRGGTDTQYF	TGTGCCAGCAGAACCGGGACTAGCGGGAGAGGGGGCACAGATACGCAGTATTTT
TRBV6-1	once	TRBJ2-1	TRBD2	CASTRAGGSYNEQFF	TGTGCCAGCACCCGGGCGGGGGGCTCCTACAATGAGCAGTTCTTC
TRBV19	.	TRBJ1-2	.	CASSPFPPTAQDYGYTF	TGTGCCAGTAGTCCTTTTCCCCCTACCGCGCAAGACTATGGCTACACCTTC
TRBV6-1	.	TRBJ2-7	.	CASSPLPSGYEQYF	TGTGCCAGCAGTCCTCTCCCCTCAGGGTACGAGCAGTACTTC
TRBV9	.	TRBJ2-1	TRBD2	CASSVGLAGGTNEQFF	TGTGCCAGCAGCGTAGGACTAGCGGGGGGGACTAATGAGCAGTTCTTC
TRBV9	few	TRBJ2-7	.	CASSEGGVVHEQYF	TGTGCCAGCAGCGAAGGGGGGGTTGTCCACGAGCAGTACTTC
TRBV28	.	TRBJ2-3	.	CASTTSPQATSTDTQYF	TGTGCCAGCACCACATCTCCACAGGCCACTAGCACAGATACGCAGTATTTT
TRBV29-1	.	TRBJ1-1	.	CSVRSTGTAEAFF	TGCAGCGTCCGATCTACAGGGACGGCTGAAGCTTTCTTT
TRBV7-9	.	TRBJ2-3	.	CASSPLAYSTDTQYF	TGTGCCAGCAGCCCCCTCGCGTATAGCACAGATACGCAGTATTTT